This TCR beta chain was profiled in a study of blood T cell repertoires in COVID-19 (dated by TCRdb to 2018 to 2020). Concerning the study at large: Samples from collaborators originated in the United States, Italy and Spain and spanned both the acute and convalescent phases of COVID-19. Samples were obtained from the ongoing ImmuneRACE study (first 160 participants) and from 1,254 subjects provided by 6 global collaborators. The material from the prospective study consisted of cDNA or gDNA derived from T cells, B-cell-depleted T cells, or PBMCs. Where available, HLA class I and class II types were obtained from metadata supplied by the sample provider rather than from assay-based typing. Deeply sampled blood TCRbeta repertoires from subjects exposed to, actively infected with, or recovered from COVID-19 were included in the dataset. The repertoires were released in a freely available public database intended as a resource for research on the immune response to SARS-CoV-2. The sample metadata nearly always contained a de-identified subject ID, COVID-19 status, age in years and sex. Results and caveats for the whole study, not just this receptor: The amount of clinical and demographic metadata varied by source and participant and was provided uncurated.

Each collaborating institution followed its own protocols to collect whole blood in K2EDTA tubes. Collaborator samples were shipped for TCRbeta analysis as frozen whole blood, isolated PBMCs, or DNA extracted from either sample type. The immunoSEQ Assay, a bias-controlled multiplex PCR, was used to amplify TCRbeta CDR3 regions from genomic DNA. In the paper's pipeline: The number of nucleated cells in each sample was estimated from the amplification of reference gene primers within the assay. To quantify the absolute abundance of each unique TCRbeta CDR3 rearrangement, sequence reads were collapsed and filtered. For each sample, productive Simpson clonality was calculated by taking the square root of Simpson's diversity index across productive rearrangements. TCRdb obtained this table from immuneACCESS and retained in-frame rearrangements with V and J assigned. These tables miss some clones; where compared with another copy, unresolved V genes account for less than half of the shortfall, and the remainder is unexplained. V and J calls and clone size come straight from that table; D and trimming were deduced from the DNA. The sample yields tens of thousands of clones; around 80% were counted once. 5.6% of the sample rests with the top ten.

A single count supports this clone. Its cognate antigen has yet to be identified. No qualities accompany the bases; no much larger clone lies one base away. The CDR3 goes from the cysteine to the phenylalanine over 14 residues. Just CDR3 DNA is preserved here, 42 bases in frame from base 1. The germline V gene sets CDR1 to SGDLS and CDR2 to YYNGEE. Trimming costs V 3 bases and J 8 bases, and their ends lie 14 bases apart. The V and J segments used are TRBV9 and TRBJ2-2, and possibly TRBD2, on 6 matching bases. Sequenced: peripheral blood. This clonotype was sampled from a woman aged 60 to 75 with acute or convalescent COVID-19. The CDR3 region has the sequence CASSARGAGGELFF. The nucleotides read TGTGCCAGCAGCGCCCGCGGGGCAGGGGGGGAGCTGTTTTTT.